One sample yielded the 5 T cell receptor beta chains listed below, sequenced in a study of shared clonotypes between healthy human individuals. Sequenced by immunoSEQ multiplex PCR; TCRdb stores in-frame clones only, minus some. The table has about 2 million clones, 95% seen once. Sequencing was performed on naive CD4+ T cells sorted from blood. As to subset: CD45RA+ positively selected. The receptor source for this set is a man in his late teens or twenties in good health.

V is TRBV5-4 and J is TRBJ2-2; possibly TRBD1 or TRBD2 for D (7 bases each). The CDR3 has 16 amino acids. CDR1 SGHNT and CDR2 YYREEE come from the germline V gene (reference sequence). V lost 0 bases and J 4 bases, leaving 13 bases between the germline ends. As DNA, the CDR3 is TGTGCCAGCAGCTTGGGGCAGGGGGGGCCCACCGGGGAGCTGTTTTTT. This codes for CASSLGQGGPTGELFF. Complete variable domain (other parts from reference TRBV5-4 and TRBJ2-2): ETGVTQSPTHLIKTRGQQVTLRCSSQSGHNTVSWYQQALGQGPQFIFQYYREEENGRGNFPPRFSGLQFPNYSSELNVNALELDDSALYLCASSLGQGGPTGELFFGEGSRLTVL.

V gene TRBV2 combines with J gene TRBJ2-7; D is unresolved. Trimming removed 3 bases from V and 6 bases from J, with 15 bases in between. The CDR3 extends over 14 amino acids. The V gene's germline CDR1 is SNHLY and CDR2 FYNNEI. The CDR3 sequence: CASSDWLARREQYF. CDR3 coding DNA: TGTGCCAGCAGTGATTGGCTCGCCCGGCGCGAGCAGTACTTC.

The genes are TRBV10-1 and TRBJ2-7; 8 bases are a match to TRBD2. V was clipped by 0 bases and J by 4 bases; unmatched bases: 5. Germline V gene sequence: CDR1 WNHNN, CDR2 SYGVQD (reference sequence). CDR3 size: 15 residues. CDR3 residues: CASSESGLGLYEQYF. CDR3 bases: TGCGCCAGCAGTGAGTCGGGACTAGGATTGTACGAGCAGTACTTC.

V is TRBV9 and J is TRBJ2-3; D not certain. Germline V gene lookup returns CDR1 SGDLS and CDR2 YYNGEE. The CDR3 length is 14 residues. V lost 6 bases, J lost 6 bases, and 17 bases lay in between. The CDR3 DNA reads as TGTGCCAGCACTCCGATAGCATCCTCGGATACGCAGTATTTT. Its translation is CASTPIASSDTQYF.

The genes are TRBV6-6 and TRBJ2-2; no clear D. Trimming took off 8 bases at V and 4 bases at J, with 5 bases between the two ends. Germline V gene data show CDR1 as MNHNY and CDR2 as SVGAGI (reference sequence). The CDR3 is 11 residues long. The CDR3 region is CASQSTGELFF. DNA for the CDR3: TGTGCCAGCCAATCCACCGGGGAGCTGTTTTTT.